This T cell receptor (beta chain) was sequenced for a study of CD8+ T cells in alopecia areata. Study in general: Tofacitinib administration to treated patients was oral, at 5 to 10 mg twice daily. Notes on the study in general: Across lesional scalp, and particularly alopecia totalis/universalis, clonality surpassed that of normal scalp.

With respect to this clone: Its target is not known.

Sequencing templates came from extracted RNA that was reverse transcribed into cDNA. Assay used: immunoSEQ multiplex PCR; TCRdb lists only in-frame clones, some missing. The table records 110,000 to 150,000 clones, about 60% of them present only once. The CDR3 has 15 amino acids. The V and J ends lost 0 bases and 2 bases respectively, with 11 bases between them. CDR1 is SGDLS, CDR2 YYNGEE, per germline. As part of sample collection, lesional scalp punch biopsies and peripheral blood were taken from alopecia areata patients. The sample here was CD4+ T cells sorted from blood, taken at week 0. The sequence came from a human donor with alopecia areata. This chain joins TRBV9 and TRBJ1-1; possibly TRBD1 for D (5 bases). CDR3 DNA sequence: TGTGCCAGCAGCGTAGGGTCAGGGCTAAACACTGAAGCTTTCTTT. Its protein product is CASSVGSGLNTEAFF.